These 13 T cell receptor beta chains share one sample of origin, sequenced in a study of blood T cell repertoires in COVID-19. Sequencing was performed with immunoSEQ multiplex PCR; in TCRdb, only in-frame clones are kept and a portion is missing. This sample carries about 95,000 clones, roughly nine tenths of them seen once, and the ten largest clones take around 5.2%. Sequences were obtained from peripheral blood. The origin of the receptors is a man aged 55 to 70 with COVID-19, enrolled during active disease.

The CDR3 DNA follows: TGTGCCAGCAGCCCCGACAGGGCCGGGGTCACAGATACGCAGTATTTT. It codes for CASSPDRAGVTDTQYF. The rearrangement joins TRBV11-2 to TRBJ2-3; 7 bases match TRBD1. Trimming at V came to 5 bases and at J to 2 bases, leaving 10 bases not matched to a gene. The CDR3 runs to 16 residues. Looked up from germline, CDR1 is SGHAT and CDR2 is FQNNGV.

This clone has only a few counts. The chain recombines TRBV24-1 with TRBJ2-7; weak D call: TRBD2 (5 bases). V lost 7 bases, J lost 3 bases, and 15 bases lay in between. The germline V gene has CDR1 KGHDR and CDR2 SFDVKD. The CDR3 runs 14 residues. The CDR3 loop is CATREGWELYEQYF. CDR3 sequence (DNA): TGTGCCACCAGGGAAGGGTGGGAGCTCTACGAGCAGTACTTC.

The rearrangement uses TRBV28 and TRBJ1-2; 10 nucleotides agree with TRBD1. This CDR3 has 16 residues. V dropped 2 bases and J dropped 2; count of bases not matched to a gene: 5. The germline V gene has CDR1 MDHEN and CDR2 SYDVKM. CDR3 amino acids: CASSLALTGGNYGYTF. CDR3 DNA: TGTGCCAGCAGTTTAGCCCTGACAGGGGGCAACTATGGCTACACCTTC.

V usage is TRBV5-5 and J usage is TRBJ2-1; D is possibly TRBD1 (6 bases). Germline V gene data show CDR1 as SGHKS and CDR2 as YYEKEE (reference sequence). The V gene lost 4 bases and the J gene lost 2 bases, with 13 bases spanning the gap. The CDR3 extends over 15 amino acids. The CDR3 DNA reads as TGTGCCAGCAGCCCGGCCTACAGGGCCTACAATGAGCAGTTCTTC. Its translation: CASSPAYRAYNEQFF.

CDR3 DNA: TGTGCCAGCAGCTTTGGACAGTCCCTGGGGGAGACCCAGTACTTC. Translated, it gives CASSFGQSLGETQYF. V gene TRBV7-9 combines with J gene TRBJ2-5, with D perhaps TRBD1 (6 bases). The CDR3 loop spans 15 amino acids. V was cut by 3 bases and J by 5 bases, with 16 bases left in between. Germline values: CDR1 SEHNR, CDR2 FQNEAQ (reference sequence).

This sequence joins TRBV27 and TRBJ2-1; a possible D gene is TRBD2 (6 bases). There are 18 residues in the CDR3. V lost 0 bases to trimming and J lost 3 bases, with 18 bases between them. Germline assignment: CDR1 MNHEY and CDR2 SMNVEV (reference sequence). CDR3 nucleotide sequence: TGTGCCAGCAGTTTATCCCGTAGGCCCTTAGCGGACTACAATGAGCAGTTCTTC. This translates into CASSLSRRPLADYNEQFF.

The genes are TRBV5-1 and TRBJ1-6; D remains unclear. The CDR3 has 16 amino acids. Deletions cut 2 bases from V and 9 bases from J, with 18 bases between. The germline V gene has CDR1 SGHRS and CDR2 YFSETQ. DNA of the CDR3: TGCGCCAGCAGCTTTTCCGACACCCCTGGAGGTTCACCCCTCCACTTT. Translated: CASSFSDTPGGSPLHF.

The J gene is TRBJ1-2, the V gene TRBV10-1; TRBD1 matches at 7 bases. The CDR3 length is 11 residues. Germline trimming cut 10 bases from V and 10 bases from J; bases unmatched to any gene: 9. The germline gives CDR1 WNHNN, CDR2 SYGVQD (reference sequence). In nucleotides, the CDR3 is TGCGCCACAACAGGGGAAGCTTACTACACCTTC. It translates to CATTGEAYYTF.

This chain uses TRBV30 with TRBJ2-1; D gene unclear. Per the germline V gene, CDR1 is GTSNPN and CDR2 is SVGIG (reference sequence). CDR3 length: 12 amino acids. Trimming cost V 4 bases and J 4 bases, with 8 bases left between them. The CDR3 spells CAWNAEYNEQFF. The DNA of the CDR3 is TGTGCCTGGAATGCGGAGTACAATGAGCAGTTCTTC.

The chain carries TRBV28 and TRBJ1-2, with D perhaps matching TRBD1 (6 bases). The CDR3 runs 15 residues. CDR1 and CDR2 (germline): MDHEN, SYDVKM. V shed 8 bases and J shed 1 base, with 17 bases lying between them. In nucleotides, the CDR3 is TGTGCCAGCGTGGACAGAACAGCTCTTAACTATGGCTACACCTTC. Protein sequence: CASVDRTALNYGYTF.

The chain carries TRBV19 and TRBJ1-5, with D tentatively TRBD1 (6 bases). Germline V gene sequence: CDR1 LNHDA, CDR2 SQIVND (reference sequence). Trimming took off 3 bases at V and 7 bases at J, with 10 bases between the two ends. This CDR3 is 13 amino acids long. The chain's CDR3 is CASSMSGEQPQHF. CDR3 coding DNA: TGTGCCAGTAGTATGTCAGGGGAGCAGCCCCAGCATTTT.

The gene calls are TRBV7-2 and TRBJ2-3; TRBD2 aligns across 7 bases. With V trimmed by 10 bases and J by 2 bases, 12 bases remained unmatched. The CDR3 is 15 amino acids. Germline lookup yields CDR1 SGHTA and CDR2 FQGNSA. The CDR3 DNA sequence: TGTGCCACCTCCCCGGAAGCGGGATCCACAGATACGCAGTATTTT. This gives the protein CATSPEAGSTDTQYF. Full variable domain (outside the CDR3, taken from reference TRBV7-2 and TRBJ2-3): GAGVSQSPSNKVTEKGKDVELRCDPISGHTALYWYRQSLGQGLEFLIYFQGNSAPDKSGLPSDRFSAERTGGSVSTLTIQRTQQEDSAVYLCATSPEAGSTDTQYFGPGTRLTVL.

Only one count was recorded for this clone. The chain links TRBV30 to TRBJ2-3; 7 bases are shared with TRBD2. The length of the CDR3 is 13 residues. Germline lookup yields CDR1 GTSNPN and CDR2 SVGIG (reference sequence). V shed 4 bases and J 5 bases; nucleotides not matched to a gene: 6. The CDR3 protein is CAWMAGVGDTQYF. CDR3 bases: TGTGCCTGGATGGCGGGAGTGGGAGATACGCAGTATTTT.